Presented here are 16 T cell receptor beta chains from one specimen sequenced in a study of technical replicates of blood from a handful of donors. Clones were sequenced by immunoSEQ multiplex PCR, and TCRdb holds only the in-frame ones, with some missing. The sample has around 60,000 clones; 85% to 95% are singletons. The sequenced material came from PBMCs. These receptors were collected from a human donor in good health. Some clones in this sample may be carry-over from other donors' samples.

The chain employs TRBV11-2 and TRBJ2-4; TRBD2 matches at 13 bases. V was clipped by 3 bases and J by 1 base; unmatched bases: 6. The CDR3 is 18 residues long. Germline V gene sequence: CDR1 SGHAT, CDR2 FQNNGV. The CDR3 protein is CASSFYSTSGGAKNIQYF. The CDR3 DNA reads as TGTGCCAGCAGCTTTTATTCGACTAGCGGGGGGGCCAAAAACATTCAGTACTTC. Full variable domain (outside the CDR3, taken from reference TRBV11-2 and TRBJ2-4): EAGVAQSPRYKIIEKRQSVAFWCNPISGHATLYWYQQILGQGPKLLIQFQNNGVVDDSQLPKDRFSAERLKGVDSTLKIQPAKLEDSAVYLCASSFYSTSGGAKNIQYFGAGTRLSVL.

The genes are TRBV27 and TRBJ2-7; 7 nucleotides align to TRBD1. V dropped 5 bases and J dropped 2; count of bases not matched to a gene: 6. Germline CDR1 and CDR2: MNHEY and SMNVEV (reference sequence). CDR3 length equals 14 residues. This chain's CDR3 is CASSVGTATYEQYF. DNA for the CDR3: TGTGCCAGCAGTGTAGGGACAGCCACCTACGAGCAGTACTTC.

The chain joins TRBV10-1 to TRBJ1-5, with D possibly matching TRBD1 (6 bases). The CDR3 is 12 residues long. The germline V gene encodes CDR1 WNHNN and CDR2 SYGVQD (reference sequence). DNA for the CDR3: TGCGCTAACAGGGATAGCAATCAGCCCCAGCATTTT. Translation: CANRDSNQPQHF.

The chain has TRBV4-3 and TRBJ2-5; a possible D gene is TRBD2 (7 bases). The CDR3 has 14 residues. V lost 6 bases and J 3 bases, leaving 14 bases between the germline ends. Per the germline V gene, CDR1 is LGHNA and CDR2 is YSLEER. The CDR3, as DNA: TGCGCCAGCAGGGGGGGGCCTTTGGAAGAGACCCAGTACTTC. It translates to CASRGGPLEETQYF.

The rearrangement uses TRBV7-2 and TRBJ2-5, with 15 bases matching TRBD2. Looked up from germline, CDR1 is SGHTA and CDR2 is FQGNSA. The trim removed 1 base at V and 5 bases at J, leaving 11 bases unmatched. The length of the CDR3 is 19 residues. The CDR3 nucleotides read TGTGCCAGCAGCTTAGGAGGACTAGCGGGAGGGCCGGTTGGGGAGACCCAGTACTTC. This translates into CASSLGGLAGGPVGETQYF.

The DNA for the CDR3 is TGTGCCAGCAGCACATCCTCTGGGGCCAACGTCCTGACTTTC. This encodes CASSTSSGANVLTF. The chain combines TRBV6-6 with TRBJ2-6; D uncertain. Trimming left V 6 bases short and J 0 bases short, with 6 bases between. CDR3 length equals 14 residues. Germline-derived CDR1 and CDR2 are MNHNY and SVGAGI (reference sequence).

The chain uses TRBV2 and TRBJ1-3; D is unclear. The CDR3 runs to 17 residues. Trimming took off 2 bases at V and 2 bases at J, with 16 bases between the two ends. CDR1 is SNHLY, CDR2 FYNNEI, per germline. CDR3 region: CASSETPLGIAGNTIYF. CDR3 nucleotide sequence: TGTGCCAGCAGTGAAACCCCCCTGGGCATCGCTGGAAACACCATATATTTT.

The V call is TRBV7-2, the J call TRBJ2-7; 11 bases line up with TRBD2. Germline trimming cut 2 bases from V and 6 bases from J; bases unmatched to any gene: 3. The CDR3 consists of 14 residues. Germline V gives CDR1 SGHTA, CDR2 FQGNSA. The CDR3, as DNA: TGTGCCAGCAGCTTATTGCTAGCGGGAGGCGAGCAGTACTTC. It yields the protein CASSLLLAGGEQYF.

The chain joins TRBV18 to TRBJ2-6, with 9 bases identical to TRBD1. The V and J ends lost 3 bases and 0 bases, in that order; junction bases with no gene match: 6. CDR1 is KGHSH and CDR2 is LQKENI in the germline V gene. This CDR3 spans 18 amino acids. In nucleotides, the CDR3 is TGTGCCAGCTCACCCCCGGGACAGGGCCTCTCTGGGGCCAACGTCCTGACTTTC. The encoded protein is CASSPPGQGLSGANVLTF.

The V call is TRBV6-1, the J call TRBJ2-1, with D uncertain. V was shortened by 2 bases and J by 9 bases, with 14 bases between the two germline ends. This CDR3 contains 14 residues. Germline-derived CDR1 and CDR2 are MNHNS and SASEGT. CDR3 bases: TGTGCCAGCAGTGAAATTGTCACTTCTCCTGAGCAGTTCTTC. It translates to CASSEIVTSPEQFF.

This chain links TRBV30 with TRBJ2-2; 8 positions match TRBD2. The germline CDR1 and CDR2 sequences are GTSNPN and SVGIG (reference sequence). Trimming cost V 4 bases and J 5 bases; bases outside gene matches: 18. The CDR3 totals 18 residues. The CDR3 region is CAWTLNRGGTWRTGELFF. In DNA, the CDR3 is TGTGCCTGGACACTAAACCGGGGGGGCACCTGGAGGACCGGGGAGCTGTTTTTT.

This sequence joins TRBV11-3 and TRBJ2-7; 15 positions match TRBD2. CDR1 is SGHNT, CDR2 YENEEA, per germline. The ends lost 3 bases at V and 0 bases at J; junction bases unmatched: 0. CDR3 length: 16 amino acids. The chain's CDR3 is CASSLGLAGGSYEQYF. The CDR3 DNA follows: TGTGCCAGCAGCTTGGGACTAGCGGGGGGCTCCTACGAGCAGTACTTC.

The V call is TRBV7-3, the J call TRBJ2-3; the match to TRBD2 covers 10 bases. Per the germline V gene, CDR1 is SGHTA and CDR2 is FQGTGA. CDR3 size: 15 residues. Trimming took 5 bases from V and 3 from J; bases not matched to a gene: 5. The CDR3 sequence: CASSRAGGATDTQYF. The CDR3 bases are TGTGCCAGCAGCCGAGCGGGGGGGGCGACAGATACGCAGTATTTT.

The chain is built from TRBV18 and TRBJ2-3, with D perhaps matching TRBD1 (6 bases). Trimming took 4 bases from V and 3 from J, leaving 8 bases between them. The V gene's germline CDR1 is KGHSH and CDR2 LQKENI. This CDR3 has 13 amino acids. In DNA form, the CDR3 reads TGTGCCAGCTCACTCGGACAGACAGATACGCAGTATTTT. Amino acids: CASSLGQTDTQYF.

This clone has just one count. This chain joins TRBV5-4 and TRBJ2-2, with TRBD1 as a possible D gene (6 bases). The CDR3 has 17 residues. Germline V lookup: CDR1 SGHNT, CDR2 YYREEE (reference sequence). Trimming removed 2 bases from V and 5 bases from J, with 19 bases in between. CDR3 loop: CASSLKTGLRGTGELFF. DNA of the CDR3: TGTGCCAGCAGCTTAAAAACAGGGTTAAGGGGTACCGGGGAGCTGTTTTTT.

V and J are TRBV6-6 and TRBJ2-5, with 13 bases lining up with TRBD2. J was trimmed by 5 bases and V by 6 bases; bases with no gene match: 3. Germline V gene sequence: CDR1 MNHNY, CDR2 SVGAGI (reference sequence). The CDR3 runs to 14 residues. CDR3 amino acids: CASSETSGRETQYF. The CDR3 region has the DNA TGTGCCAGCAGCGAGACTAGCGGGAGGGAGACCCAGTACTTC.